The sequence of this TCR beta chain was determined in a study of shared clonotypes between healthy human individuals (dated by TCRdb to 2018 to 2020). With regard to the full study: The cohort included a few men and two women between 18 and 49 years of age. The study deeply sequenced blood TCR repertoires of several healthy adults to estimate repertoire size and the extent of clonotype sharing between individuals. Different laboratories and diverse techniques were used to prepare libraries and sequence TCR repertoires, to increase sequencing depth and limit assay-specific biases. For each donor, CD4 naive and CD4 memory were each given three plates, CD8 naive was given two plates, and CD8 memory was given one plate. Each donor's leukapheresis produced roughly between roughly 0.9 and 9 billion PBMCs. The investigation overall reported the following: Because the study included only a small number of donors, the genetic and exposure-history diversity represented was limited. Clonotypes shared by all four sorted-subset donors showed higher generation probabilities than non-shared clonotypes. Across a few donors, roughly 5.4% of naive CD4, 3% to 3.5% of naive CD8, roughly 2.2% of memory CD4, and around 0.4% of memory CD8 clonotypes were shared. Sampling was restricted to blood, and TCR repertoires in tissues likely differ from the TCR repertoires found in blood. Naive subsets generally had larger estimated clonotype richness than memory subsets did. Rarefaction of sorted-subset datasets indicated incomplete sequencing despite the large sequencing depth. Pairwise subsampling indicated that sequencing depth was expected to affect the degree of clonotype sharing among donors.

Note on this clone: Its antigen is currently not known. Base qualities are missing; no much larger clone stands one base away.

Donors were healthy HIV-negative adults with no recently reported acute infections or vaccinations. Every donor was a Caucasian adult living in Nashville, Tennessee, USA. CD4+ T cells were enriched by magnetic negative selection; naive cells were then positively selected on CD45RA, and the negative fraction formed the memory subset. Blood was collected by leukapheresis, and PBMCs were isolated by Ficoll-Histopaque density gradient centrifugation and then cryopreserved in liquid nitrogen vapor phase. Purity and quantity of every magnetically sorted T cell population were checked by analytical flow cytometry. Genomic DNA was isolated from each sorted fraction and quantified by UV absorbance on a Nanodrop 2000c. Using the deep immunoSEQ assay, TCR CDR3 regions were amplified from genomic DNA by multiplex PCR. Extracted genomic DNA from each cell subset was distributed evenly across all wells of several immunoSEQ 96-well plates, and each plate was treated as a replicate. Each replicate PCR for sorted subsets received around 200 ng genomic DNA, equal to roughly 30,000 T cell genomes. The purified libraries were quantified using a Qubit 3.0 fluorometer, sized with a Bioanalyzer 2100, and then quantified again using the KAPA Library Quantification kit. Each immunoSEQ 96-well plate was sequenced on its own single-read 150-cycle Illumina NextSeq 550 flow cell. For the original study's pipeline: Because the immunoSEQ output held only junctional sequences and lacked quality scores, the filtering could not match the filtering applied to full-length reads. To assign V/J genes and CDR3, sequences were annotated against IMGT germline references using PyIR, a Python wrapper for IgBLAST v1.9. Reads were removed for weak V/J assignments (E-value above 1e-6), missing CDR3, stop codons, out-of-frame junctions, or ambiguous translated residues. V3J clonotypes were defined as sequences sharing an identical inferred V gene, J gene, and CDR3 amino acid sequence. The percentage overlap between two repertoires was calculated by dividing the number of shared unique clonotypes by the size of the smaller repertoire. Repertoire richness was assessed with RTK rarefaction, the Chao1 estimator, and Recon v2.1 estimates of unobserved clonotypes. OLGA was used to compute generation probabilities for all TCRbeta clonotypes that the gDNA method yielded from four donors. Not all clones reach the TCRdb copy of this immuneACCESS table, which keeps in-frame sequences only. Checked studies attribute under half of the gap to unresolved V genes and leave the rest unexplained. V and J calls and clone size follow that table, whereas D and trimming were derived from the DNA. Across this sample there are 2 million to 2.5 million clones, with over 85% seen only once. The leading ten clones occupy about 0.39% of the sample.

V and J are truncated by 6 bases and 6 bases respectively, leaving an intervening sequence of 18 bases. The CDR3 runs 15 amino acids, cysteine and phenylalanine included. This entry keeps only the CDR3 DNA: 45 bases, framed from base 1. CDR1 MDHEN and CDR2 SYDVKM were looked up in the germline V gene. The sample comprised naive CD4+ T cells from PBMCs. Interpreted using the paper, the cell subset or site label stands for: CD45RA+ positively selected. The receptor comes from a man aged 18 to 35 in good health. Some clones in this sample may be carry-over from other donors' samples. The chain joins TRBV28 to TRBJ1-5; possibly the D gene is TRBD1, per 6 matching bases. CDR3 protein: CASSTNGGGPQPQHF. The nucleotide sequence is given as TGTGCCAGCAGCACCAACGGAGGGGGTCCTCAGCCCCAGCATTTT.